The present T cell receptor beta chain was sequenced within a study of T cells in Graves' hyperthyroidism and ophthalmopathy. RNA transcripts were the template for amplifying TCR beta CDR3 regions. The HTBI primer set was used in a first-round RT-PCR of the TCR CDR3. MiXCR, applied by TCRdb to the multiplex PCR reads, yields one record per CDR3 protein. The sample lists 700,000 or so distinct CDR3 sequences; approximately 14% were seen once. Each diagnosis drew on symptoms, thyroxine, TRAb, thyroid ultrasound and orbital computed tomography findings. This CDR3 region has 17 residues. CDR1 and CDR2 (germline): MDHEN, SYDVKM. Trimming shortened V by 0 bases and J by 0 bases, and 11 bases separated the two germline ends.

V gene TRBV28 combines with J gene TRBJ1-4; a possible D gene is TRBD1 (6 bases). The receptor was isolated from a woman aged 50 to 65 with Graves' ophthalmopathy. Specimen: blood. The CDR3 reads CASSLWWGDTTNEKLFF. The CDR3 DNA sequence: TGTGCCAGCAGTTTATGGTGGGGGGACACAACTAATGAAAAACTGTTTTTT.